This is a list of T cell receptor beta chains from one sample in a study of Ad26.COV2.S vaccination and SARS-CoV-2 variants. Measured with immunoSEQ multiplex PCR; TCRdb has only the in-frame clones, and not every one. The sample records about 280,000 clones, approximately 89% being singletons. The source was peripheral blood, collected in a trial of Ad26.COV2.S vaccine versus placebo. These receptors were taken from a person between 18 and 65 years old who received the Ad26.COV2.S COVID-19 vaccine or a placebo. Both conserved end residues are part of each CDR3. The D gene is left open where the match is weak. For some rows the clone size is stated as once, few or many, or as a class when expanded; others skip it.

J gene	D gene	V gene	clone size	CDR3 DNA	CDR3 protein
TRBJ2-1	.	TRBV10-2	.	TGCGCCAGCGCGGAAGGGGGAGAGGAGTACAATGAGCAGTTCTTC	CASAEGGEEYNEQFF
TRBJ1-4	TRBD1	TRBV10-2	.	TGCGCCAGCAGTGATATCAGGGGGATAGGGGAAAAACTGTTTTTT	CASSDIRGIGEKLFF
TRBJ2-7	.	TRBV6-5	.	TGTGCCAGCAGTTACGCTGAAAGCTCCTACGAGCAGTACTTC	CASSYAESSYEQYF
TRBJ1-2	TRBD1	TRBV7-6	.	TGTGCCAGCAGCTTCGGGACAGGGGGCGCGGTAGGCTACACCTTC	CASSFGTGGAVGYTF
TRBJ1-5	TRBD1	TRBV6-2/TRBV6-3	.	TGTGCCAGCAGTTACGGGGGACAGGACAATCAGCCCCAGCATTTT	CASSYGGQDNQPQHF
TRBJ1-1	.	TRBV19	once	TGTGCCAGTAGTGTCTCTCAGGGAAGGGCTTTCTTT	CASSVSQGRAFF
TRBJ1-5	TRBD1	TRBV10-3	.	TGTGCCACCGAGACAGGGAATAGCAATCAGCCCCAGCATTTT	CATETGNSNQPQHF
TRBJ2-3	.	TRBV3-1/TRBV3-2	.	TGTGCCAGCAGTCGTAGGGACGGTACAGATACGCAGTATTTT	CASSRRDGTDTQYF
TRBJ2-3	.	TRBV5-1	.	TGCGCCAGCAGCTTACTAGTGGCAGATACGCAGTATTTT	CASSLLVADTQYF
TRBJ2-3	TRBD2	TRBV6-5	once	TGTGCCAGCACGGGGGGGATAAAAATCACAGATACGCAGTATTTT	CASTGGIKITDTQYF
TRBJ2-7	.	TRBV5-1	.	TGCGCCAGCAGCTCGGGACAAGGCTACGAGCAGTACTTC	CASSSGQGYEQYF
TRBJ1-4	TRBD1	TRBV7-9	.	TGTGCCAGCAGCCCCGGGACAGGGGGCTCGGCTAATGAAAAACTGTTTTTT	CASSPGTGGSANEKLFF
TRBJ1-4	.	TRBV6-5	once	TGTGCCAGCAAAAACGAAAGGGCCGAAAAACTGTTTTTT	CASKNERAEKLFF
TRBJ1-1	.	TRBV10-3	once	TGTGCCATCACCCCTAGAGTGAACACTGAAGCTTTCTTT	CAITPRVNTEAFF
TRBJ1-1	TRBD1	TRBV29-1	.	TGCAGCGTTGAAGCCAACTCCGGGACAGGTGGGGCTGAAGCTTTCTTT	CSVEANSGTGGAEAFF
TRBJ2-5	TRBD2	TRBV6-5	.	TGTGCCAGCACGCTAGCGGGGGGAACGACCCAGTACTTC	CASTLAGGTTQYF
TRBJ2-4	TRBD2	TRBV6-2/TRBV6-3	.	TGTGCCAGCAGTTACGCGATAGCGGGAGGGCCCGGGGCCAAAAACATTCAGTACTTC	CASSYAIAGGPGAKNIQYF
TRBJ2-7	.	TRBV6-5	.	TGTGCCAGCAGTTACTCGATAGATGTTGTCTCCTACGAGCAGTACTTC	CASSYSIDVVSYEQYF
TRBJ2-4	.	TRBV30	.	TGTGCCTGGACCGGGGGAGCCAAAAACATTCAGTACTTC	CAWTGGAKNIQYF
TRBJ2-7	TRBD2	TRBV6-2/TRBV6-3	few	TGTGCCAGCAGCAAACTAGCGGGGGGCGGCTACGAGCAGTACTTC	CASSKLAGGGYEQYF
TRBJ2-5	TRBD2	TRBV7-2	.	TGTGCCAGCAGTATAACAGCGGGGACCTACCAAGAGACCCAGTACTTC	CASSITAGTYQETQYF
TRBJ2-2	.	TRBV10-1	few	TGCGCCAGCAGTGAGTCGGAGTTTGGCAGGGGCGACACCGGGGAGCTGTTTTTT	CASSESEFGRGDTGELFF
TRBJ2-7	TRBD2	TRBV4-2	.	TGTGCCAGCAGCCAAGGACTAGCGGTGGCCTACGAGCAGTACTTC	CASSQGLAVAYEQYF
TRBJ1-3	.	TRBV7-9	.	TGTGCCAGCAGGCCTCGGGGGACCGCGAGGGACACCATATATTTT	CASRPRGTARDTIYF
TRBJ1-1	.	TRBV3-1/TRBV3-2	.	TGTGCCAGCAGTCAAATGACTGGATTCGGTGGAGCTTTCTTT	CASSQMTGFGGAFF
TRBJ2-5	.	TRBV3-1/TRBV3-2	.	TGTACCAGCAGCCAAGGGGCTAACCCCAGCGAGACCCAGTACTTC	CTSSQGANPSETQYF
TRBJ2-7	TRBD1	TRBV7-9	.	TGTGCCAGCAGTTACAGGGGCACCTACGAGCAGTACTTC	CASSYRGTYEQYF
TRBJ1-1	.	TRBV19	.	TGTGCCAGTAGGAGCCAGGGAAACACTGAAGCTTTCTTT	CASRSQGNTEAFF
TRBJ1-1	.	TRBV6-2/TRBV6-3	.	TGTGCCAGCAGTTACCCTGGAATCGGGGGTCAAAACACTGAAGCTTTCTTT	CASSYPGIGGQNTEAFF
TRBJ1-5	.	TRBV7-9	.	TGTGCCAGCAGGGGAGATAGCAATCAGCCCCAGCATTTT	CASRGDSNQPQHF
TRBJ2-3	.	TRBV7-2	once	TGTGCCAGCAGCCGGGACGGACGCACAGATACGCAGTATTTT	CASSRDGRTDTQYF
TRBJ2-3	.	TRBV6-5	.	TGTGCCAGCAATACAGAAGACACAGATACGCAGTATTTT	CASNTEDTDTQYF
TRBJ2-1	.	TRBV7-9	.	TGTGCCAGCAGCTTAGAGGCTAATGAGCAGTTCTTC	CASSLEANEQFF
TRBJ2-7	TRBD2	TRBV5-4	.	TGTGCCAGCAGCTTAGGGACTAGCGGGATCTACGAGCAGTACTTC	CASSLGTSGIYEQYF
TRBJ1-1	.	TRBV21-1	.	TGTGCCAGCAGCGGGGAACAGGAGAACACTGAAGCTTTCTTT	CASSGEQENTEAFF
TRBJ1-5	.	TRBV30	.	TGTGCCTGGAGTGTACTAGGGGGGAGCAATCAGCCCCAGCATTTT	CAWSVLGGSNQPQHF
TRBJ1-3	TRBD1	TRBV19	.	TGTGCCAGTAGGGAGGACAGGGCGATTGAAAACACCATATATTTT	CASREDRAIENTIYF
TRBJ1-6	.	TRBV24-1	.	TGTGCCACCGGTGGCAGCCTACTAAATTCACCCCTCCACTTT	CATGGSLLNSPLHF
TRBJ1-3	TRBD1	TRBV19	.	TGTGCCAGTAGTACCCCGCTCCGACAGGGGAGAAGAAACACCATATATTTT	CASSTPLRQGRRNTIYF
TRBJ2-7	.	TRBV3-1/TRBV3-2	.	TGTGCCAGCAGCCACCTTAAAGGTGGCTCCTACGAGCAGTACTTC	CASSHLKGGSYEQYF
TRBJ2-7	TRBD1	TRBV29-1	.	TGCAGCGTTGACAACAGGGGGCAGGGCGAGCAGTACTTC	CSVDNRGQGEQYF
TRBJ1-1	TRBD1	TRBV5-4	.	TGTGCCAGCAGCTTGGCACAGGGGGGGAACACTGAAGCTTTCTTT	CASSLAQGGNTEAFF
TRBJ2-4	TRBD2	TRBV5-1	.	TGCGCCAGCAGCTTGGCAACAACTAGCGGGAGGGGAAACATTCAGTACTTC	CASSLATTSGRGNIQYF
TRBJ1-1	.	TRBV12-3/TRBV12-4	once	TGTGCCAGCAGCTATACAGCCAACACTGAAGCTTTCTTT	CASSYTANTEAFF